Presented here are 14 T cell receptor beta chains from one specimen sequenced in a study of blood T cells in healthy people across ages. A sample-barcoded 5' primer and a J-beta primer mix were used in a second PCR of about 7 to 12 cycles. TCRdb re-called the 5' RACE reads with MiXCR, one entry per CDR3 protein. The repertoire holds about 930,000 distinct CDR3 sequences, with 25% to 30% as singletons. These same records also appear under a second study, on T cells of mothers and their children.

Sequencing was performed on blood. The source is a woman in her thirties or forties in good health.

This clonotype was seen a few times. The chain joins TRBV29-1 to TRBJ2-7, with D possibly TRBD1 on 6 matching bases. With 6 bases removed from V and 6 bases from J, the gap between germline ends came to 15 bases. In germline, CDR1 is SQVTM, CDR2 ANQGSEA. The CDR3 consists of 12 residues. For the CDR3, the DNA is TGCAGCGTCGGACAGTCCGGTCTCGAGCAGTACTTC. Residues: CSVGQSGLEQYF.

This clonotype has a count of ten or more. J is TRBJ1-2 and V is TRBV25-1; D is possibly TRBD1 (6 bases). Germline assignment: CDR1 MGHDK and CDR2 SYGVNS. This CDR3 has 14 amino acids. V lost 4 bases and J lost 4, with 13 bases in between. Here the CDR3 reads CASSATTGTYGYTF. DNA for the CDR3: TGTGCCAGCAGTGCCACGACAGGTACCTATGGCTACACCTTC.

This clonotype was recorded many times. The CDR3 bases are TGCAGCGTTGAACACAGGGGTTCTAACTATGGCTACACCTTC. It specifies CSVEHRGSNYGYTF. The chain couples TRBV29-1 to TRBJ1-2, with 7 bases that match TRBD1. This CDR3 region has 14 residues. Germline values: CDR1 SQVTM, CDR2 ANQGSEA. Trimming took 2 bases from V and 0 from J; bases not matched to a gene: 3.

The chain couples TRBV7-2 to TRBJ1-2; weak D call: TRBD1 (5 bases). Looked up from germline, CDR1 is SGHTA and CDR2 is FQGNSA. CDR3 length equals 14 residues. V was cut by 5 bases and J by 2 bases, with 12 bases left in between. CDR3 DNA sequence: TGTGCCAGCAGCACGGGACTTGAAAACTATGGCTACACCTTC. Amino acids: CASSTGLENYGYTF.

A few counts support this clonotype. The CDR3 DNA follows: TGTGCCAGCAGCTTACTAGCGACTTCCTACAATGAGCAGTTCTTC. It translates to CASSLLATSYNEQFF. The chain is built from TRBV7-9 and TRBJ2-1, with TRBD2 as a possible D gene (6 bases). Trimming removed 2 bases from V and 1 base from J, with 9 bases in between. This CDR3 has 15 amino acids. Germline assignment: CDR1 SEHNR and CDR2 FQNEAQ (reference sequence).

The genes are TRBV20-1 and TRBJ2-1, with TRBD1 identical over 11 bases. CDR3 length equals 14 residues. Germline V CDR1 and CDR2: DFQATT, SNEGSKA (reference sequence). V gave up 5 bases and J gave up 9 bases; unmatched junction bases: 9. CDR3: CSALGQGARGEQFF. In DNA, the CDR3 is TGCAGTGCTCTCGGACAGGGGGCTCGAGGTGAGCAGTTCTTC.

The V and J genes are TRBV7-9 and TRBJ2-7; 7 positions match TRBD1. CDR1 and CDR2 (germline): SEHNR, FQNEAQ (reference sequence). With 1 base clipped from V and 12 bases from J, the junction kept 18 bases outside the gene matches. The CDR3 covers 16 residues. The CDR3 here is CASSLVGRQGSMRSYF. CDR3 nucleotides: TGTGCCAGCAGCTTAGTGGGCCGACAGGGAAGTATGCGGTCGTACTTC.

On this clonotype: This clone may be a read error of a much larger clone one base away. The chain uses TRBV12-5 and TRBJ2-1, with D maybe TRBD1 (6 bases). V lost 7 bases and J 1 base, leaving 17 bases between the germline ends. The CDR3 totals 16 residues. From germline, CDR1 is LGHNT and CDR2 FRNRAP. As DNA, the CDR3 is TGTGCTAGTGCCCCCCCGACAGGCTGTTCCTACAATGAGCAGTTCTTC. Protein sequence: CASAPPTGCSYNEQFF. The whole variable domain, remainder taken from reference TRBV12-5 and TRBJ2-1, is DARVTQTPRHKVTEMGQEVTMRCQPILGHNTVFWYRQTMMQGLELLAYFRNRAPLDDSGMPKDRFSAEMPDATLATLKIQPSEPRDSAVYFCASAPPTGCSYNEQFFGPGTRLTVL.

This clonotype was counted a few times. This rearrangement joins TRBV14 to TRBJ1-1; TRBD1 matches 9 bases. CDR1 is SGHDN, CDR2 FVKESK, per germline. There are 16 residues in the CDR3. The V gene end was trimmed by 5 bases and the J gene end by 7 bases; junction bases not matched to a gene: 14. The CDR3 region is CASSSPGDRALGEAFF. CDR3 sequence (DNA): TGTGCCAGCAGCTCACCCGGGGACAGGGCGTTGGGTGAAGCTTTCTTT.

This clonotype was seen repeatedly, ten times or more. V usage is TRBV9 and J usage is TRBJ2-5; TRBD1 matches at 7 bases. Losses at the gene ends were 4 bases for V and 3 bases for J; bases not matched to a gene: 6. Germline CDR1 reads SGDLS; CDR2 reads YYNGEE. The CDR3 consists of 14 residues. CDR3 amino acids: CASSFGTVKETQYF. The CDR3 nucleotides read TGTGCCAGCAGCTTCGGGACAGTAAAAGAGACCCAGTACTTC.

This clonotype was counted ten times or more. The chain uses TRBV24-1 and TRBJ2-7; 8 bases line up with TRBD1. V lost 4 bases and J lost 4; bases outside the gene matches: 8. CDR3 length equals 15 residues. CDR1 is KGHDR, CDR2 SFDVKD, per germline. Written as DNA, the CDR3 is TGTGCCACCAGTGACGGACAGGGAAGTGATTACGAGCAGTACTTC. Translated: CATSDGQGSDYEQYF.

In this sample, this clonotype turned up a few times. In nucleotides, the CDR3 is TGTGCCAGCAGCTTATATCTTTGGCGGACTACCTACGAGCAGTACTTC. Its protein is CASSLYLWRTTYEQYF. This chain connects TRBV7-2 to TRBJ2-7, with a tentative D call TRBD2 (6 bases). Germline CDR1 reads SGHTA; CDR2 reads FQGNSA. The V end was cut by 2 bases, the J end by 2 bases, with 16 bases between. This CDR3 contains 16 residues.

This clonotype was counted between two and nine times. V usage is TRBV20-1 and J usage is TRBJ1-3; 7 bases fit TRBD1. The V gene end was trimmed by 6 bases and the J gene end by 0 bases; junction bases not matched to a gene: 8. The length of the CDR3 is 15 residues. Germline CDR1 is DFQATT and CDR2 is SNEGSKA (reference sequence). CDR3 in DNA: TGCAGTGCCACAGGGGCGTCCTACTCTGGAAACACCATATATTTT. It codes for CSATGASYSGNTIYF.

Concerning this clonotype: The junction and the germline gene differ at one end; a read error may be behind it. The V and J genes are TRBV7-7 and TRBJ2-5; D call uncertain. Germline V gene data show CDR1 as SSHAT and CDR2 as FNYEAQ (reference sequence). CDR3 length equals 12 residues. As DNA, the CDR3 is TGTGCTAGCAGCAGACCTCAAGAGACCCAGTACTTC. It translates to CASSRPQETQYF.